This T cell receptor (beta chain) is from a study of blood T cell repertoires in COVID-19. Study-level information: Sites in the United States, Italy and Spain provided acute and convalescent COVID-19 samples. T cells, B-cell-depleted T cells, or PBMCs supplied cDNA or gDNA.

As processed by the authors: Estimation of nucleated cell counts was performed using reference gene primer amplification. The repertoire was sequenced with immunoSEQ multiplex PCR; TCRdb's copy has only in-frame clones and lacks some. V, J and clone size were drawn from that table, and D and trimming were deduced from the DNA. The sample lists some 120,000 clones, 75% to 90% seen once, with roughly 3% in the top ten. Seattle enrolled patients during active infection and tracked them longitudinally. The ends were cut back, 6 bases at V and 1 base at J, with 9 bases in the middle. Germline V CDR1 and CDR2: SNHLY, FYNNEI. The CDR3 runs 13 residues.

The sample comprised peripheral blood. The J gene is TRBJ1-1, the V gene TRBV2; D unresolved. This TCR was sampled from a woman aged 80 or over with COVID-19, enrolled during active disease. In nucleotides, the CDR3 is TGTGCCAGCAGCTCGCGACAGAACACTGAAGCTTTCTTT. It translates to CASSSRQNTEAFF.